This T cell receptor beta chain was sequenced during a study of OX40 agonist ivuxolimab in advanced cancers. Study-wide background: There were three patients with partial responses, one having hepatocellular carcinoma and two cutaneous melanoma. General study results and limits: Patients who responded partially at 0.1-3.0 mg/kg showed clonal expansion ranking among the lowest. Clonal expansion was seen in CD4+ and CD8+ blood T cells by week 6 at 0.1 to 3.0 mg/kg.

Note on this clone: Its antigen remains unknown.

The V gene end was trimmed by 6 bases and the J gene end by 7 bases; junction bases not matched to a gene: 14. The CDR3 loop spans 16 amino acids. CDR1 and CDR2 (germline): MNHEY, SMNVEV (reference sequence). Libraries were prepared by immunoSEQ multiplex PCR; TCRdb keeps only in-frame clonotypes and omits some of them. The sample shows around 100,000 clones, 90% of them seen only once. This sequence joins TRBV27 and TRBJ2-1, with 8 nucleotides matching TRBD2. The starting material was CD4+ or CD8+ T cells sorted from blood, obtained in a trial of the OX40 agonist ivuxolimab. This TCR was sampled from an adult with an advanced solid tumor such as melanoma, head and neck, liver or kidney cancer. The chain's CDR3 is CASSRPGLALGNEQFF. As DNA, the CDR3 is TGTGCCAGCAGCAGACCAGGACTAGCTTTGGGGAATGAGCAGTTCTTC.